The 13 T cell receptor beta chains below were found in one sample sequenced in a study of CD8+ T cells in alopecia areata. Extracted RNA was reverse transcribed into cDNA, the sequencing template. TCRdb's table, derived via immunoSEQ multiplex PCR, lists solely in-frame clones and lacks some. The sample contains roughly 130,000 clones, 58% of which appear only once. The sample was CD4+ T cells sorted from blood, taken at week 0. The receptors shown here come from a human donor with alopecia areata.

The chain has TRBV28 and TRBJ2-5, with D unresolved. This CDR3 has 15 residues. Trimming took off 1 base at V and 5 bases at J, with 14 bases between the two ends. Germline V gene sequence: CDR1 MDHEN, CDR2 SYDVKM. The CDR3 DNA reads TGTGCCAGCAGTTTATTTCCCCCGGAAGAGGAGACCCAGTACTTC. Protein sequence: CASSLFPPEEETQYF.

The J gene is TRBJ1-4, the V gene TRBV28, with D possibly TRBD1 on 5 matching bases. The CDR3 length is 15 residues. The V and J ends lost 6 bases and 5 bases respectively, with 16 bases between them. The germline CDR1 and CDR2 sequences are MDHEN and SYDVKM. The CDR3: CASSRSGTQNEKLFF. The CDR3 DNA is TGTGCCAGCAGCAGATCCGGGACTCAGAATGAAAAACTGTTTTTT.

The V gene is TRBV10-3, the J gene TRBJ2-7; 10 bases are shared with TRBD1. V shed 6 bases, J shed 5 bases, and the junction held 10 bases outside the gene matches. In germline, CDR1 is ENHRY, CDR2 SYGVKD. The CDR3 is made up of 15 amino acids. CDR3 residues: CAIREPGQGVHEQYF. The CDR3 bases are TGTGCCATCAGGGAGCCCGGACAGGGGGTTCACGAGCAGTACTTC.

The chain carries TRBV4-3 and TRBJ2-2; 9 bases map to TRBD2. Germline V gene lookup returns CDR1 LGHNA and CDR2 YSLEER. The CDR3 extends over 16 amino acids. The trim removed 0 bases at V and 4 bases at J, leaving 3 bases unmatched. The CDR3 coding sequence is TGCGCCAGCAGCCAAGAATTAGCGGGAGTCACCGGGGAGCTGTTTTTT. It specifies CASSQELAGVTGELFF.

The table lists this clone with a few counts. The V gene is TRBV7-8, the J gene TRBJ1-5; 8 bases map to TRBD1. Trimming took 4 bases from V and 4 from J; bases not matched to a gene: 3. Germline V gives CDR1 SGHVS, CDR2 FQNEAQ. CDR3 length: 14 residues. The DNA of the CDR3 is TGTGCCAGCAGCTCGGACAGGGCTAATCAGCCCCAGCATTTT. As protein: CASSSDRANQPQHF.

The chain combines TRBV7-2 with TRBJ2-3; 8 positions match TRBD1. Germline V gene sequence: CDR1 SGHTA, CDR2 FQGNSA. Germline trimming cut 5 bases from V and 1 base from J; bases unmatched to any gene: 8. The CDR3 loop spans 16 amino acids. The CDR3 here is CASSPLDRGGTDTQYF. As DNA, the CDR3 is TGTGCCAGCAGCCCCCTAGACAGGGGAGGCACAGATACGCAGTATTTT.

The rearrangement uses TRBV4-1 and TRBJ2-7, with 10 nucleotides matching TRBD1. Unmatched junction bases numbered 10, after V lost 4 bases and J lost 4 bases. CDR3 length equals 16 residues. Germline V gene sequence: CDR1 MGHRA, CDR2 YSYEKL. This CDR3 reads CASSPYGTGASYEQYF. CDR3 nucleotides: TGCGCCAGCAGCCCGTACGGGACAGGGGCTTCTTACGAGCAGTACTTC.

The V gene is TRBV11-2, the J gene TRBJ2-7, with D tentatively TRBD2 (6 bases). The germline V and J ends were trimmed by 4 bases and 2 bases, with 12 bases remaining between them. The CDR3 is made up of 14 amino acids. CDR1 and CDR2 from the germline V gene are SGHAT and FQNNGV. Written as DNA, the CDR3 is TGTGCCAGCAGCTGGGTGGAGGGAGCCTACGAGCAGTACTTC. The encoded protein is CASSWVEGAYEQYF.

In its sample, this clone was seen a few times. This rearrangement joins TRBV7-6 to TRBJ2-2; 7 bases line up with TRBD2. Trimming took 1 base from V and 3 from J; bases not matched to a gene: 5. Germline CDR1 reads SGHVS; CDR2 reads FNYEAQ. This CDR3 region has 16 residues. Written as DNA, the CDR3 is TGTGCCAGCAGCTTAGAGACTAGCTGGGACACCGGGGAGCTGTTTTTT. Its translation: CASSLETSWDTGELFF.

V gene TRBV7-2 combines with J gene TRBJ2-2, with a tentative D call TRBD1 (5 bases). The CDR3 is 13 amino acids. The V end was cut by 4 bases, the J end by 2 bases, with 5 bases between. Germline V gene sequence: CDR1 SGHTA, CDR2 FQGNSA. The CDR3 sequence: CASSWTNTGELFF. The CDR3 DNA follows: TGTGCCAGCAGCTGGACAAACACCGGGGAGCTGTTTTTT. Drawing the rest from reference TRBV7-2 and TRBJ2-2, the complete variable domain is GAGVSQSPSNKVTEKGKDVELRCDPISGHTALYWYRQSLGQGLEFLIYFQGNSAPDKSGLPSDRFSAERTGGSVSTLTIQRTQQEDSAVYLCASSWTNTGELFFGEGSRLTVL.

A few counts support this clone. The V and J genes are TRBV29-1 and TRBJ2-7, with D possibly called TRBD1 or TRBD2 (7 bases each). CDR1 SQVTM and CDR2 ANQGSEA come from the germline V gene. The V end was cut by 6 bases, the J end by 0 bases, with 15 bases between. This CDR3 region has 14 residues. The chain's CDR3 is CSVGGGTGSYEQYF. The CDR3 DNA reads as TGCAGCGTGGGAGGGGGCACGGGCTCCTACGAGCAGTACTTC.

This clone was seen many times. The chain carries TRBV5-1 and TRBJ2-7; possible D gene TRBD2, 6 bases. Germline V gene data show CDR1 as SGHRS and CDR2 as YFSETQ. This CDR3 has 14 amino acids. V shed 7 bases and J shed 4 bases, with 18 bases lying between them. In DNA form, the CDR3 reads TGCGCCAGCCGACGGGACTCCGGGGCTTACGAGCAGTACTTC. Translated, it gives CASRRDSGAYEQYF.

This clone was observed a handful of times. The V call is TRBV30, the J call TRBJ2-1, with 10 bases aligning to TRBD2. The CDR3 loop spans 21 amino acids. V lost 2 bases to trimming and J lost 0 bases; unmatched junction nucleotides: 19. Germline V gives CDR1 GTSNPN, CDR2 SVGIG (reference sequence). The CDR3 spells CAWSYDIYLAGATSSYNEQFF. In DNA, the CDR3 is TGTGCCTGGAGTTACGACATATACCTAGCGGGAGCGACTAGCTCCTACAATGAGCAGTTCTTC.